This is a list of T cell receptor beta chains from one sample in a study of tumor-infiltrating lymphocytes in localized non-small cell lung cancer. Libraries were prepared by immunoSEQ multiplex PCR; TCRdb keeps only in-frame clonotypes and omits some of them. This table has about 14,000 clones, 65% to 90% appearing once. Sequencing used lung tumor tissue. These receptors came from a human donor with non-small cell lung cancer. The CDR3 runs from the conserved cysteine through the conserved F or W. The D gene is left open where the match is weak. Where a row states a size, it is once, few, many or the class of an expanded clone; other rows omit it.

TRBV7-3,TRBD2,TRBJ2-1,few,CASSLRGVSGNRNEQFF,TGTGCCAGCAGCCTCCGCGGCGTAAGCGGGAATCGCAATGAGCAGTTCTTC
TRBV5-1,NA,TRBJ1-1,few,CATRVQAGEAFF,TGCGCCACCCGGGTACAGGCTGGAGAAGCTTTCTTT
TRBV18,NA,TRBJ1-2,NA,CASSPSPYYGYTF,TGTGCCAGCTCACCTTCACCGTACTATGGCTACACCTTC
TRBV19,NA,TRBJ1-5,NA,CASSAISNQPQHF,TGTGCCAGTAGTGCAATTAGCAATCAGCCCCAGCATTTT
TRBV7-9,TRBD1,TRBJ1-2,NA,CASSLWGQGLNYGYTF,TGTGCCAGCAGCTTATGGGGACAGGGTCTGAACTATGGCTACACCTTC
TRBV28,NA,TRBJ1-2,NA,CASSPAGINYGYTF,TGTGCCAGCAGCCCCGCAGGGATTAACTATGGCTACACCTTC
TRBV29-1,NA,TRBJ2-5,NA,CSVAGNTQETQYF,TGCAGCGTTGCTGGGAATACTCAAGAGACCCAGTACTTC
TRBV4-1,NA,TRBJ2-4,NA,CASTTTGTSNIQYF,TGCGCCAGCACCACAACCGGGACCTCCAACATTCAGTACTTC
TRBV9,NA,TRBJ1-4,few,CASSVGADRKKLFF,TGTGCCAGCAGCGTAGGAGCAGATAGAAAAAAACTGTTTTTT
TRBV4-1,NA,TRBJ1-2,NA,CASSQEGRAAYGYTF,TGCGCCAGCAGCCAAGAAGGGAGGGCCGCCTATGGCTACACCTTC
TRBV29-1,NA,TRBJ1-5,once,CSVNALGLNGQPQHF,TGCAGCGTCAATGCTTTAGGGTTGAATGGTCAGCCCCAGCATTTT
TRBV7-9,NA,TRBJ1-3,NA,CASSPTASGNTIYF,TGTGCCAGCAGTCCGACAGCCTCTGGAAACACCATATATTTT
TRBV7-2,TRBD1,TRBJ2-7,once,CASSFTGVGNEQYF,TGTGCCAGCAGCTTCACAGGGGTCGGAAACGAGCAGTACTTC
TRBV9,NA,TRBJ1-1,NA,CASSVGEWTEAFF,TGTGCCAGCAGCGTAGGGGAGTGGACTGAAGCTTTCTTT
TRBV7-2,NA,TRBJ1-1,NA,CASSLDTEAFF,TGTGCCAGCAGCCTCGACACTGAAGCTTTCTTT
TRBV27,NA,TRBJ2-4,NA,CASSLDSKNIQYF,TGTGCCAGCAGTTTAGACAGTAAAAACATTCAGTACTTC
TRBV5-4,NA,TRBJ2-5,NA,CASCEGWGETQYF,TGTGCCAGCTGTGAGGGGTGGGGAGAGACCCAGTACTTC
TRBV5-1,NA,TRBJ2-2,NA,CASRLRVTGELFF,TGCGCCAGCAGGCTTCGGGTAACCGGGGAGCTGTTTTTT
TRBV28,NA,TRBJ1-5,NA,CASRSPFWNQPQHF,TGTGCCAGCAGATCACCGTTTTGGAATCAGCCCCAGCATTTT
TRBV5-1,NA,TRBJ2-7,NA,CASSFVGASYEQYF,TGCGCCAGCAGCTTCGTGGGGGCTTCCTACGAGCAGTACTTC
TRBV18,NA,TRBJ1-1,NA,CASSPTRPHTEAFF,TGTGCCAGCTCACCGACCCGGCCGCACACTGAAGCTTTCTTT
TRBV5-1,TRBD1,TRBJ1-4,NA,CASSLSTGQGNEKLFF,TGCGCCAGCAGCTTGTCGACGGGACAGGGGAATGAAAAACTGTTTTTT
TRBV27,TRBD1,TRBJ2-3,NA,CASARGGQGVDTQYF,TGTGCCAGCGCCCGAGGGGGACAGGGGGTTGATACGCAGTATTTT
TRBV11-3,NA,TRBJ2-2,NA,CASSASTRAGELFF,TGTGCCAGCAGCGCCTCTACTAGGGCCGGGGAGCTGTTTTTT
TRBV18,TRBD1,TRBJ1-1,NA,CASSLRTGGYTEAFF,TGTGCCAGCTCACTGAGGACAGGGGGATACACTGAAGCTTTCTTT
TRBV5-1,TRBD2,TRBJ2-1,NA,CASSPGGANEQFF,TGCGCCAGCAGCCCCGGGGGGGCGAATGAGCAGTTCTTC
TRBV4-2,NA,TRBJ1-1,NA,CASSHQNTEAFF,TGTGCCAGCAGCCACCAGAACACTGAAGCTTTCTTT
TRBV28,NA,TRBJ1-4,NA,CASSRINEKLFF,TGTGCCAGCAGCCGGATTAATGAAAAACTGTTTTTT
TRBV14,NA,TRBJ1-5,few,CASSQDYHQPQHF,TGTGCCAGCAGCCAAGATTATCATCAGCCCCAGCATTTT
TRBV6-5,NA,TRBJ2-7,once,CASSDRQGGYEQYF,TGTGCCAGTTCTGACCGACAGGGAGGCTACGAGCAGTACTTC
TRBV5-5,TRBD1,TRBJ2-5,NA,CASSLTSTGLETQYF,TGTGCCAGCAGCTTGACCTCGACAGGGTTGGAGACCCAGTACTTC
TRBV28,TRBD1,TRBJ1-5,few,CASSLWYQDRVIGGNQPQHF,TGTGCCAGCAGTTTATGGTATCAGGACAGGGTCATTGGGGGCAATCAGCCCCAGCATTTT
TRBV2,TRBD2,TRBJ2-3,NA,CASRLGLAKGTDTQYF,TGTGCCAGCAGGTTGGGACTAGCGAAGGGAACAGATACGCAGTATTTT
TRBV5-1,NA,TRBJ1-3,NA,CASSPGTAGNTIYF,TGCGCCAGCAGCCCCGGGACGGCTGGAAACACCATATATTTT
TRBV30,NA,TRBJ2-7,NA,CAWSSYASGNGAEQYF,TGTGCCTGGAGTTCTTACGCATCAGGGAACGGGGCCGAGCAGTACTTC
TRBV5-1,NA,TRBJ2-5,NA,CASSLDGSSFGETQYF,TGCGCCAGCAGCTTGGACGGGTCGAGTTTTGGAGAGACCCAGTACTTC
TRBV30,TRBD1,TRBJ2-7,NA,CAWSRDRGQGEQYF,TGTGCCTGGAGCCGGGACAGGGGGCAAGGTGAGCAGTACTTC
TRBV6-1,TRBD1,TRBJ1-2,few,CASSEGTGGGLYGYTF,TGTGCCAGCAGTGAGGGTACAGGGGGCGGTCTCTATGGCTACACCTTC
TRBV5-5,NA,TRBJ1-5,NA,CASSWGAGEGYPQHF,TGTGCCAGCAGCTGGGGTGCAGGGGAGGGTTACCCCCAGCATTTT
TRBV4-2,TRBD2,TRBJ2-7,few,CASSLETSGSYEQYF,TGTGCCAGCAGCCTAGAGACTAGCGGCTCCTACGAGCAGTACTTC
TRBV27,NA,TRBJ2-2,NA,CASSLGITGELFF,TGTGCCAGCAGTTTAGGGATTACCGGGGAGCTGTTTTTT
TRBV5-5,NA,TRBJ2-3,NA,CASSLDLGFSTDTQYF,TGTGCCAGCAGCTTGGATCTGGGGTTTAGCACAGATACGCAGTATTTT
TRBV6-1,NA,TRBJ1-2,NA,CASKEGIGVYGYTF,TGTGCCAGCAAAGAAGGAATCGGGGTCTATGGCTACACCTTC
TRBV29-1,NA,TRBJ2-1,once,CSVELLENGYNEQFF,TGCAGCGTTGAACTCCTAGAGAACGGTTACAATGAGCAGTTCTTC
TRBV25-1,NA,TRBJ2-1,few,CASSEFARQFF,TGTGCCAGCAGTGAATTTGCCCGGCAGTTCTTC
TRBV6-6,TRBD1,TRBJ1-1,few,CASRWTQGDTEAFF,TGTGCCAGCAGGTGGACACAGGGGGACACTGAAGCTTTCTTT
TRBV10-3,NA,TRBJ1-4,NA,CATLGTSNEKLFF,TGTGCCACCCTCGGGACAAGTAATGAAAAACTGTTTTTT
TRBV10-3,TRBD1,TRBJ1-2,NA,CAIRPDTGAEDGYTF,TGTGCCATCAGGCCCGACACAGGGGCCGAGGATGGCTACACCTTC
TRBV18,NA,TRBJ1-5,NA,CASSQGFNQPQHF,TGTGCCAGCTCCCAGGGTTTCAATCAGCCCCAGCATTTT
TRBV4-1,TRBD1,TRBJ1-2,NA,CASSQSRGTGYGYTF,TGCGCCAGCAGCCAATCGAGGGGGACAGGGTATGGCTACACCTTC
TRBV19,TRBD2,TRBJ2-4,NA,CASSGLAVAKNIQYF,TGTGCCAGTAGTGGTCTAGCGGTAGCCAAAAACATTCAGTACTTC
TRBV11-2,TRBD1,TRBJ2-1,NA,CASSYDRGTYNEQFF,TGTGCCAGCAGCTATGACAGGGGGACTTACAATGAGCAGTTCTTC